This record looks at one TCR beta chain sequence and its context. The antigen it recognizes is unknown. No qualities accompany the bases; no much larger clone lies one base away. This sample is part of a study of cytomegalovirus exposure and HLA in healthy donors (dated by TCRdb to 2015 to 2018). Background on the whole study: According to an earlier analysis of 587 of the donors, about 179 million T cells yielded 117 million unique TCR beta sequences and 250 to 350 Gb of sequence data. An early release that covered about 600 HLA-typed donors contained approximately 300 gigabases of sequencing data and tens of millions of unique TCR sequences. Of the roughly 400 genotyped donors, approximately 83% fell in the genetic ancestry cluster associated with self-reported Caucasian donors. The study aimed to test whether signatures of past pathogen exposure could be identified by cataloging public T cell receptors. The study used immunosequencing to profile the T cell repertoires of 600 to 850 subjects and linked those repertoires to cytomegalovirus serostatus. Besides the first cohort of about 730 subjects, a separate validation cohort made up of 120 different subjects was used. To predict cytomegalovirus infection status, the study brought together high-throughput TCR immunosequencing, statistical association of individual TCRs with disease status, and machine learning. In a later analysis, previously published TCR beta repertoires from 500 to 750 donors were re-analyzed and high-resolution HLA genotyping was added so that TCR occurrence patterns could be studied. Rather than drawing on any new phenotypic data, the later analysis identified candidate immune exposures from TCR beta sequences and the way those sequences occurred across donors. In an earlier analysis of roughly 540 of the donors, high-throughput TCR beta sequencing was used to judge whether each TCR beta V gene segment behaved as functional or pseudogenic. Donor age, sex, ethnicity and CMV serostatus were compiled alongside the repertoire data. Genome-wide SNP genotypes for about three fifths of the roughly 670 donors were used in a later genetic analysis, which treated that subset as a discovery cohort. Every discovery cohort repertoire had been produced on one sequencing platform. HLA typing included class I and class II loci at four-digit resolution. The number of donors typed differed by locus, with about 620-630 for A, B, C, DRB1 and DQB1, around 500 for DQA1, under 610 for DPA1, and around 450 for DPB1. Several DR-DQ haplotypes were treated as single units for association and clustering because of strong linkage in the cohort. Among 398 genotyped donors of the cohort, an average of 235,054 unique TCR beta nucleotide sequences were sequenced per donor, roughly a sixth of them non-productive. On the study overall, not on this receptor specifically: The authors suggested that the approach could potentially be extended to other disease states and immunological phenotypes. Most TCR sequences were observed very rarely across donors, whereas some public TCRs were present in many individuals. Three of the identified cytomegalovirus-associated TCR beta chains were confirmed in vitro to be specific for cytomegalovirus antigens. Broadly in line with IMGT annotations, most TCR beta V segments showed up in productive rearrangements about 87% or about 30% of the time in an earlier analysis of a few hundred of the donors. The study listed over 150 TCR beta chains as associated with cytomegalovirus. In a later analysis, most CMV-associated TCR beta chains were found to appear HLA-restricted, with HLA associations seemingly driven largely by CMV exposure. A cluster of highly shared sequence variants was judged likely to be a technical artifact of the sequencing pipeline. This cohort had only TCR beta chains sequenced, and the lack of alpha or paired-chain data limited which features could be detected. A further reported finding was that TCR beta sequences accurately predicted the HLA-A and HLA-B alleles for most subjects in the first cohort. V-gene and J-gene trimming of TCR beta chains was associated with a missense DCLRE1C variant in a later genetic analysis, and the association was replicated in an independent cohort. In a later analysis, HLA-associated TCR beta chains showed more clonal expansion and lower generation probabilities than non-associated chains that were equally common. Cytomegalovirus status was reported to be diagnosed by the classifier with high specificity and sensitivity in both the original and validation cohorts. According to a later analysis, TCR association rates differed among HLA loci, with DRB1 alleles showing the most associated TCRs and HLA-C alleles showing the fewest. Because counts were too low, around 17 rarely observed V segments, including chromosome 9 orphons, were left out of the earlier analysis of 587 of the donors. According to a later analysis, parvovirus B19, influenza, CMV and Epstein-Barr virus appeared linked to several top co-occurrence clusters. Correlated functional status among segregating V segments might reflect linkage disequilibrium, but an unknown experimental factor could not be ruled out. Presence/absence analyses assumed roughly uniform sequencing depth across donors, an assumption that may not hold. A later analysis associated about 17,000 TCR beta sequences with specific HLA alleles at a false discovery rate of 0.05. A later genetic analysis reported fewer N-insertions in productive TCRs among donors in an Asian-associated ancestry cluster than the roughly 620-donor mean. CMV serostatus was the only immune exposure information available for the cohort. Strong co-occurrence of HLA alleles, especially DR and DQ, made assigning TCR associations to individual alleles difficult. Because HLA typing was unavailable for some donors at each locus, only the typed subset was used in association tests.

In total, more than 500 healthy bone marrow donors made up the cohort. All cohort members were sampled while nominally healthy, although unrecorded immune exposures were likely present. The donor tested CMV seronegative, placing the donor among the 350 or so seronegative members of the cohort. A peripheral blood sample was provided by each donor, and peripheral blood mononuclear cells were used for TCR beta sequencing. Genomic DNA extraction from the blood cell samples was performed with the Qiagen DNeasy Blood Extraction Kit. The library relied on the immunoSEQ multiplex PCR assay. For the multiplex PCR, a mixture combining 60 forward primers for TCR Vbeta segments and 13 reverse primers for TCR Jbeta segments was used. The CDR3 region of rearranged TCR beta genes was amplified from genomic DNA by a multiplex PCR assay. Amplified TCR beta libraries were sequenced as 87-base-pair reads on the Illumina HiSeq System. The paper's data handling went like this. Across the roughly 670 repertoires, a later analysis counted 60 million to 90 million unique TCR beta chains, approximately 12 million of which were shared by at least two donors. To remove PCR and sequencing errors, raw reads were error-corrected and collapsed into unique sequences using a nearest-neighbor algorithm that merged closely related sequences. Alignment of CDR3 sequences to IMGT reference sequences was used to assign V, D and J gene segments. For a sequence to be retained, at least a six-nucleotide match to both a V gene segment and a J gene segment was required. Rearrangements were classified as productive when the CDR3 lacked stop codons and remained in frame with V and J, and all other rearrangements were classified as non-productive. CDR3 was defined according to IMGT convention as the region running from the second conserved V-encoded cysteine to the conserved J-encoded phenylalanine. In an earlier analysis of 550 to 650 of the donors, sequences lacking an unambiguous match to a single V gene segment were excluded. In an earlier analysis of a few hundred of the donors, V segments were called functional above 56.7% productive rearrangements and were called segregating when the between-donor standard deviation exceeded 5%. A statistical classification framework was built to diagnose cytomegalovirus status from the catalog of TCR beta chain sequences. In a later analysis, V and J genes were assigned by comparing TCR nucleotide sequences against IMGT/GENE-DB human TR gene sequences. In a later analysis, CDR3 sequences and most-parsimonious VDJ recombination scenarios were assigned using the TCRdist pipeline. In a later analysis, each TCR beta chain was defined by its CDR3 amino acid sequence together with its V-gene family, and reads without a unique V-gene family were excluded. In a later analysis, 500 to 700 highly shared, low-generation-probability nucleotide sequences were removed to address suspected cross-contamination and a sequencing artifact. A later analysis calculated a clonal expansion index for each public chain from normalized within-repertoire ranks of inferred template counts. Generation probabilities in a later analysis came from a VDJ recombination model fitted to out-of-frame rearrangements, and those results were checked against IGoR. A later analysis scored TCR-TCR, TCR-HLA and TCR-CMV co-occurrence with hypergeometric tests, applying a repertoire-size bias correction to TCR pairs. A later analysis estimated false discovery rates by permuting HLA or CMV assignments 20 times. In a later analysis, co-occurring TCRs were grouped with DBSCAN, and TCRdist sequence similarity was added when clustering was performed within HLA-allele-positive subsets. Repertoires with fewer than 30,000 or more than 120,000 public chains were left out of co-occurrence clustering, as were several repertoires with anomalous nucleotide sharing. TCRdb took this table from immuneACCESS and kept in-frame rearrangements with V and J called. Such tables lack part of the clones; where checked against another copy, unresolved V genes explain under half of the gap, and the rest is unexplained. For V, J and clone size, that table is used; D and trimming come from the DNA. The sample table holds 160,000 or so clones, of which roughly 80% were seen once. The ten largest clones take up about 13% of the sample.

Sequencing was done on a sample of PBMCs. This clonotype was obtained from a woman aged 45-60 years in good health and CMV-seronegative.

The encoded CDR3 is CASSDPQGFNQPQHF. The bases are TGCGCCAGCAGTGACCCACAGGGGTTCAATCAGCCCCAGCATTTT. Here the chain combines TRBV10-1 and TRBJ1-5, with 7 central nucleotides matching TRBD1. Here V drops 3 bases and J drops 3 bases, and the junction holds 5 bases not matched to any gene. CDR3 length: 15 amino acids, cysteine to phenylalanine. Of all the DNA, just the CDR3 is kept, 45 bases in frame from base 1. The germline V gene (reference sequence) yields WNHNN for CDR1 and SYGVQD for CDR2.